These 27 T cell receptor beta chains came from one sample sequenced in a study of blood T cell repertoires in COVID-19. Generated by immunoSEQ multiplex PCR, the TCRdb table keeps only in-frame clones and is missing some. The sample consists of some 220,000 clones, approximately 80% of them appearing once. Sequencing was performed on peripheral blood. Every receptor here comes from a human donor in a cohort sampled during active COVID-19.

Only one count was recorded for this clone. The V call is TRBV7-2, the J call TRBJ1-3; possibly TRBD1 for D (5 bases). Between the trimmed V and J ends, which lost 0 bases and 4 bases, there was a span of 16 bases. In germline, CDR1 is SGHTA, CDR2 FQGNSA. CDR3 length equals 17 residues. CDR3 protein: CASSLAPAGISGNTIYF. DNA for the CDR3: TGTGCCAGCAGCTTAGCGCCGGCAGGGATTTCCGGAAACACCATATATTTT.

The chain has TRBV7-2 and TRBJ2-5, with D perhaps TRBD2 (5 bases). The V gene's germline CDR1 is SGHTA and CDR2 FQGNSA. V dropped 5 bases and J dropped 3 bases, with 10 bases sitting between them. The length of the CDR3 is 13 residues. As DNA, the CDR3 is TGTGCCAGCAGCCGAGGACTTGAAGAGACCCAGTACTTC. Translation gives CASSRGLEETQYF.

The chain joins TRBV12-5 to TRBJ1-2; 7 bases agree with TRBD1. The V gene's germline CDR1 is LGHNT and CDR2 FRNRAP. The CDR3 spans 14 residues. V lost 6 bases and J lost 7; bases outside the gene matches: 11. The CDR3 protein is CASGELTGFGGYTF. The CDR3 region has the DNA TGTGCTAGTGGAGAACTGACAGGGTTCGGTGGCTACACCTTC.

A single count supports this clone. The rearrangement joins TRBV7-8 to TRBJ1-2; D unresolved. Germline V gene sequence: CDR1 SGHVS, CDR2 FQNEAQ. V dropped 5 bases and J dropped 3 bases, with 4 bases sitting between them. The CDR3 runs 11 residues. The DNA of the CDR3 is TGTGCCAGCAGCAACTACTATGGCTACACCTTC. Amino acid sequence: CASSNYYGYTF. The complete variable domain, with remaining parts taken from reference TRBV7-8 and TRBJ1-2, reads GAGVSQSPRYKVAKRGQDVALRCDPISGHVSLFWYQQALGQGPEFLTYFQNEAQLDKSGLPSDRFFAERPEGSVSTLKIQRTQQEDSAVYLCASSNYYGYTFGSGTRLTVV.

The J gene is TRBJ2-4, the V gene TRBV5-4; no firm D call. The germline gives CDR1 SGHNT, CDR2 YYREEE (reference sequence). Trimming pared 3 bases from V and 5 bases from J, leaving 6 bases between. The CDR3 has 12 residues. Written as DNA, the CDR3 is TGTGCCAGCAGCTCACGAGAAAACATTCAGTACTTC. It is translated as CASSSRENIQYF.

This chain uses TRBV2 with TRBJ1-5; D uncertain. CDR1 is SNHLY and CDR2 is FYNNEI in the germline V gene. Trimming shortened V by 8 bases and J by 0 bases, and 11 bases separated the two germline ends. The CDR3 sequence is 14 residues long. CDR3 protein: CASGRADSNQPQHF. CDR3 coding DNA: TGTGCCAGCGGGCGGGCGGATAGCAATCAGCCCCAGCATTTT.

The J gene is TRBJ1-3, the V gene TRBV7-9; D perhaps matches TRBD1 (5 bases). The CDR3 consists of 13 residues. CDR1 is SEHNR and CDR2 is FQNEAQ in the germline V gene (reference sequence). Trimming removed 5 bases at V and 9 bases at J, with 14 bases between. The DNA for the CDR3 is TGTGCCAGCAGCCCCTCGGGGGAGAGCACCATATATTTT. Its protein is CASSPSGESTIYF.

This rearrangement joins TRBV19 to TRBJ2-6, with 7 bases matching TRBD1. Germline CDR1 is LNHDA and CDR2 is SQIVND (reference sequence). With 7 bases clipped from V and 0 bases from J, the junction kept 9 bases outside the gene matches. CDR3 size: 17 residues. CDR3 region: CASTHRGMASGANVLTF. The CDR3 DNA reads TGTGCCAGTACTCACAGGGGTATGGCCTCTGGGGCCAACGTCCTGACTTTC.

The chain employs TRBV19 and TRBJ1-1, with D unresolved. The CDR3 spans 15 residues. Germline values: CDR1 LNHDA, CDR2 SQIVND (reference sequence). The V end was cut by 7 bases, the J end by 1 base, with 16 bases between. The CDR3 sequence: CASMRTSRGNTEAFF. The CDR3 bases are TGTGCCAGTATGCGGACCTCACGGGGGAACACTGAAGCTTTCTTT.

This clone was detected many times. The rearrangement joins TRBV29-1 to TRBJ2-1, with D possibly matching TRBD1 (6 bases). Germline V gene lookup returns CDR1 SQVTM and CDR2 ANQGSEA. V lost 7 bases and J 5 bases, leaving 21 bases between the germline ends. The CDR3 contains 15 residues. This CDR3 reads CSAAVGPPGDNEQFF. CDR3 DNA sequence: TGCAGCGCTGCTGTCGGGCCACCAGGGGACAATGAGCAGTTCTTC.

This clone was detected a few times. The chain has TRBV5-1 and TRBJ1-2; tentative D call: TRBD1 (6 bases). CDR1 SGHRS and CDR2 YFSETQ come from the germline V gene. This CDR3 has 12 amino acids. The ends were cut back, 5 bases at V and 5 bases at J, with 10 bases in the middle. DNA of the CDR3: TGCGCCAGCAGGATCGGACAGTATGGCTACACCTTC. It yields the protein CASRIGQYGYTF.

This chain joins TRBV7-2 and TRBJ2-5, with TRBD1 identical over 8 bases. The CDR3 sequence is 16 residues long. V lost 2 bases to trimming and J lost 4 bases; unmatched junction nucleotides: 9. Germline loops: CDR1 SGHTA, CDR2 FQGNSA. The CDR3 nucleotides read TGTGCCAGCAGCTTAAATTACCAGGGGGCGGGAGAGACCCAGTACTTC. This gives the protein CASSLNYQGAGETQYF.

The rearrangement uses TRBV9 and TRBJ1-2; D uncertain. V was trimmed by 4 bases and J by 3 bases, leaving 13 bases between them. The CDR3 spans 14 residues. Per the germline V gene, CDR1 is SGDLS and CDR2 is YYNGEE. The CDR3 DNA reads TGTGCCAGCAGCCCCCGGGTAGGCGACTATGGCTACACCTTC. It translates to CASSPRVGDYGYTF. Complete variable domain (other parts from reference TRBV9 and TRBJ1-2): DSGVTQTPKHLITATGQRVTLRCSPRSGDLSVYWYQQSLDQGLQFLIQYYNGEERAKGNILERFSAQQFPDLHSELNLSSLELGDSALYFCASSPRVGDYGYTFGSGTRLTVV.

The chain's CDR3 is CASSPQGAVGYGYTF. In DNA, the CDR3 is TGTGCCAGCTCACCACAGGGGGCGGTCGGCTATGGCTACACCTTC. V usage is TRBV18 and J usage is TRBJ1-2, with TRBD1 identical over 7 bases. After removal of 1 base from V and 4 bases from J, the junction contained 6 bases not matched to a gene. The CDR3 sequence is 15 residues long. Germline V CDR1 and CDR2: KGHSH, LQKENI.

The chain carries TRBV28 and TRBJ1-1, with TRBD1 matching over 8 bases. The V gene end was trimmed by 6 bases and the J gene end by 1 base; junction bases not matched to a gene: 7. The CDR3 spans 15 residues. Germline V CDR1 and CDR2: MDHEN, SYDVKM. CDR3: CASSPHGQGNTEAFF. The CDR3 nucleotides are TGTGCCAGCAGCCCGCATGGACAGGGGAACACTGAAGCTTTCTTT.

This chain links TRBV19 with TRBJ2-1, with 8 bases that match TRBD2. The V gene end was trimmed by 6 bases and the J gene end by 4 bases; junction bases not matched to a gene: 11. The CDR3 covers 16 residues. The germline V gene encodes CDR1 LNHDA and CDR2 SQIVND (reference sequence). CDR3 coding DNA: TGTGCCAGTAGCCCCCCACGCGGGAGGCCGTACAATGAGCAGTTCTTC. Translation: CASSPPRGRPYNEQFF.

The V call is TRBV7-9, the J call TRBJ2-7, with D maybe TRBD2 (6 bases). The germline gives CDR1 SEHNR, CDR2 FQNEAQ (reference sequence). The V end was cut by 4 bases, the J end by 5 bases, with 18 bases between. There are 15 residues in the CDR3. CDR3 in amino acids: CASSSTGVSSDEQYF. CDR3 DNA: TGTGCCAGCAGCTCTACGGGGGTCTCGTCCGACGAGCAGTACTTC. Variable domain in full (rest from reference TRBV7-9 and TRBJ2-7): DTGVSQNPRHKITKRGQNVTFRCDPISEHNRLYWYRQTLGQGPEFLTYFQNEAQLEKSRLLSDRFSAERPKGSFSTLEIQRTEQGDSAMYLCASSSTGVSSDEQYFGPGTRLTVT.

The rearrangement joins TRBV5-5 to TRBJ2-7; 11 bases are shared with TRBD2. The CDR3 runs to 15 residues. Germline trimming cut 2 bases from V and 1 base from J; bases unmatched to any gene: 2. Germline V gene data show CDR1 as SGHKS and CDR2 as YYEKEE (reference sequence). CDR3 amino acids: CASSLGTSGSYEQYF. DNA for the CDR3: TGTGCCAGCAGCTTAGGGACTAGCGGATCCTACGAGCAGTACTTC.

This clone was seen a handful of times. The CDR3 DNA follows: TGTGCCAGCCGGGCAGGGGGTAGCAATCAGCCCCAGCATTTT. The encoded protein is CASRAGGSNQPQHF. The rearrangement links TRBV28 to TRBJ1-5, with TRBD1 matching 7 bases. Germline loops: CDR1 MDHEN, CDR2 SYDVKM. This CDR3 is built from 14 residues. V shed 8 bases, J shed 0 bases, and the junction held 4 bases outside the gene matches. Variable domain in full (rest from reference TRBV28 and TRBJ1-5): DVKVTQSSRYLVKRTGEKVFLECVQDMDHENMFWYRQDPGLGLRLIYFSYDVKMKEKGDIPEGYSVSREKKERFSLILESASTNQTSMYLCASRAGGSNQPQHFGDGTRLSIL.

This clone appeared a single time. The genes are TRBV27 and TRBJ1-2; 9 bases line up with TRBD1. The CDR3 contains 20 residues. The V gene's germline CDR1 is MNHEY and CDR2 SMNVEV (reference sequence). V lost 6 bases and J lost 5; bases outside the gene matches: 25. As DNA, the CDR3 is TGTGCCAGCAGCCTCGGAAATTACCGGACAGGGGCCCGGTTGGGATATGGCTACACCTTC. It is translated as CASSLGNYRTGARLGYGYTF.

This clone was seen just once. The chain uses TRBV9 and TRBJ2-7; 8 positions agree with TRBD2. This CDR3 is built from 15 residues. Germline V gives CDR1 SGDLS, CDR2 YYNGEE. The V gene end was trimmed by 0 bases and the J gene end by 0 bases; junction bases not matched to a gene: 2. The CDR3 DNA sequence: TGTGCCAGCAGCGTAGGTAGCGGGAACTCCTACGAGCAGTACTTC. Translating gives CASSVGSGNSYEQYF.

The genes are TRBV5-1 and TRBJ2-2, with TRBD2 identical over 8 bases. V dropped 0 bases and J dropped 1; count of bases not matched to a gene: 2. CDR1 SGHRS and CDR2 YFSETQ come from the germline V gene. This CDR3 is 16 amino acids long. CDR3 sequence reads: CASSLVTSGNTGELFF. CDR3 DNA: TGCGCCAGCAGCTTGGTAACTAGCGGGAACACCGGGGAGCTGTTTTTT.

The rearrangement uses TRBV21-1 and TRBJ2-5; no check of the table's D call, TRBD1, against the DNA was made. TRBV21-1 is a pseudogene locus. The CDR3 covers 16 residues. Here the CDR3 reads CASSKGRGQGEETQYF. CDR3 nucleotide sequence: TGTGCCAGCAGCAAAGGCCGTGGACAGGGAGAAGAGACCCAGTACTTC.

The table lists this clone with a few counts. The chain employs TRBV27 and TRBJ1-2; the D gene is possibly TRBD1 (5 bases). Per germline, CDR1 MNHEY and CDR2 SMNVEV (reference sequence). V dropped 5 bases and J dropped 6 bases, with 16 bases sitting between them. This CDR3 comprises 14 residues. The DNA of the CDR3 is TGTGCCAGCAGTACAGGTTTGTCCAGAAATGGCTACACCTTC. Its protein is CASSTGLSRNGYTF.

The rearrangement links TRBV28 to TRBJ1-3; D is possibly TRBD1 (6 bases). Germline lookup yields CDR1 MDHEN and CDR2 SYDVKM. The CDR3 has 15 amino acids. V was clipped by 11 bases and J by 2 bases, with 19 bases between them. The CDR3 region is CASHGITGTGNTIYF. The CDR3 DNA is TGTGCCTCCCACGGGATTACAGGGACTGGAAACACCATATATTTT.

The gene calls are TRBV5-6 and TRBJ1-1, with 12 positions matching TRBD1. Germline loops: CDR1 SGHDT, CDR2 YYEEEE. The trim removed 4 bases at V and 5 bases at J, leaving 9 bases unmatched. The CDR3 runs to 16 residues. The CDR3 sequence: CASSPGTGGTRTEAFF. The CDR3 nucleotides read TGTGCCAGCAGCCCCGGGACAGGGGGCACGAGGACTGAAGCTTTCTTT. The full variable domain, completed using reference TRBV5-6 and TRBJ1-1, is DAGVTQSPTHLIKTRGQQVTLRCSPKSGHDTVSWYQQALGQGPQFIFQYYEEEERQRGNFPDRFSGHQFPNYSSELNVNALLLGDSALYLCASSPGTGGTRTEAFFGQGTRLTVV.

This chain connects TRBV5-1 to TRBJ2-5, with TRBD2 matching over 14 bases. The CDR3 sequence is 15 residues long. Germline CDR1 reads SGHRS; CDR2 reads YFSETQ. V trimming: 4 bases; J trimming: 3 bases; junction bases outside the gene matches: 2. The CDR3: CASSQGLAGEETQYF. The CDR3 DNA reads TGCGCCAGCAGCCAGGGACTAGCGGGAGAAGAGACCCAGTACTTC.